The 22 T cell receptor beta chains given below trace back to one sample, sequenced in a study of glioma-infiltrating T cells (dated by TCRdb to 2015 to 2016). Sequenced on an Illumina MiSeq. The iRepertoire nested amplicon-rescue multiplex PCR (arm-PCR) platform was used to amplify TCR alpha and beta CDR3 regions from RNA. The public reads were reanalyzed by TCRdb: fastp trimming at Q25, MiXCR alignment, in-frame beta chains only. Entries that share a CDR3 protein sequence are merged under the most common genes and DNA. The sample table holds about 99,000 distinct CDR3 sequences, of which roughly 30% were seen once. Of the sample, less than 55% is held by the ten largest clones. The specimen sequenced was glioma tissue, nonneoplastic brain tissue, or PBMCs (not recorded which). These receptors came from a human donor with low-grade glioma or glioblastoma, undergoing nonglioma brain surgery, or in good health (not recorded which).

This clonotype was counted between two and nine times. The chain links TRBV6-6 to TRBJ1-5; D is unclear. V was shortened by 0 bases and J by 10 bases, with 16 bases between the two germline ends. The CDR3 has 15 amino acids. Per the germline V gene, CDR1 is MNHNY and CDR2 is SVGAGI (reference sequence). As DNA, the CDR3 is TGTGCCAGCAGTTACTCGCGCGGCATTGGAGACCCCCAGCATTTT. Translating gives CASSYSRGIGDPQHF.

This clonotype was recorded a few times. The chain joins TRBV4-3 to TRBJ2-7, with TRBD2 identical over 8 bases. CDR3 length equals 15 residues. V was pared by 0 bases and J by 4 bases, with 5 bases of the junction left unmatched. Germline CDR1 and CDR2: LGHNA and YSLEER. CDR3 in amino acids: CASSQDRASGYEQYF. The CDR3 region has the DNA TGCGCCAGCAGCCAAGATCGCGCTAGCGGGTACGAGCAGTACTTC.

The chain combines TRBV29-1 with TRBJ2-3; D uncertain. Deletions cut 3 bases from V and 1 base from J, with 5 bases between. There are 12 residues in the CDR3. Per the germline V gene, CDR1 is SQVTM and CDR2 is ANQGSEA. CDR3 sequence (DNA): TGCAGCGTTGACGCGGGCACAGATACGCAGTATTTT. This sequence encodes CSVDAGTDTQYF.

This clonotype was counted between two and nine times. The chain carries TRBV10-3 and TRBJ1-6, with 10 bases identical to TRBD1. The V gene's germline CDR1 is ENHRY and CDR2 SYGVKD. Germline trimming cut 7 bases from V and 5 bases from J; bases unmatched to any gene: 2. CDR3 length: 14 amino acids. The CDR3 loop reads CAINGQGDNSPLHF. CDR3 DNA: TGTGCCATCAATGGACAGGGGGATAATTCACCCCTCCACTTT.

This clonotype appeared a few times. The CDR3 DNA reads TGTGCCAGCAGCTTAGCGGCCCCCCAAGGAGGGGCTTTCTTT. Amino acid sequence: CASSLAAPQGGAFF. The V and J genes are TRBV7-2 and TRBJ1-1, with D hard to call. CDR3 length equals 14 residues. Looked up from germline, CDR1 is SGHTA and CDR2 is FQGNSA. Trimming left V 0 bases short and J 11 bases short, with 16 bases between.

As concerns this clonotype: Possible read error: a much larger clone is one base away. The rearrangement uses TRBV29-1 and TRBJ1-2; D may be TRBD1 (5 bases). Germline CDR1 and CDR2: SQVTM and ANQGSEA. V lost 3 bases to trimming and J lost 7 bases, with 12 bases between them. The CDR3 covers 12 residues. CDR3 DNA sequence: TGCAGCGTTGAGTCAGGGTATCGTGGCTACACCTTC. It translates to CSVESGYRGYTF.

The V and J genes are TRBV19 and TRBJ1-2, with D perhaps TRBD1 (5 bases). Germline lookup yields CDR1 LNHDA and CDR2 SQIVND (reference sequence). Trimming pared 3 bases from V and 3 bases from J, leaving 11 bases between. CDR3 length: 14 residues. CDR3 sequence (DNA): TGTGCCAGTAGTATTGGGACGACTTACTATGGCTACACCTTC. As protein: CASSIGTTYYGYTF. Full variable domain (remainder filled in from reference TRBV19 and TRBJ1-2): DGGITQSPKYLFRKEGQNVTLSCEQNLNHDAMYWYRQDPGQGLRLIYYSQIVNDFQKGDIAEGYSVSREKKESFPLTVTSAQKNPTAFYLCASSIGTTYYGYTFGSGTRLTVV.

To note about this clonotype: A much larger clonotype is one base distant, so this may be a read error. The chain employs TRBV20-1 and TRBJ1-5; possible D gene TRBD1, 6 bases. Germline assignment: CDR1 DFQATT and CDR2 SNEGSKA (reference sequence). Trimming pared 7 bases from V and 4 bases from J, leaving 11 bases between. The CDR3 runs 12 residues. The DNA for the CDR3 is TGCAGTGTTAGGACAGCAAATCAGCCCCAGCATTTT. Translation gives CSVRTANQPQHF.

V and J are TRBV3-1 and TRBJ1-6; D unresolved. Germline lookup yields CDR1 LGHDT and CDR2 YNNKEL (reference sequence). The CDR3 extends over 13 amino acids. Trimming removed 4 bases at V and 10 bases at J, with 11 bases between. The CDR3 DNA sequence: TGTGCCAGCAGCCCATCCCAGAAATCACCCCTCCACTTT. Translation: CASSPSQKSPLHF.

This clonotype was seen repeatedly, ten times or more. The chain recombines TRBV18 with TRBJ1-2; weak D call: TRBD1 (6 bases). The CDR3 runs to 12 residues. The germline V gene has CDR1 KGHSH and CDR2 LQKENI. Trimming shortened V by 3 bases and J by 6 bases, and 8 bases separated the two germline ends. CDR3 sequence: CASSPSGDGYTF. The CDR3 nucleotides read TGTGCCAGCTCACCGTCAGGGGATGGCTACACCTTC.

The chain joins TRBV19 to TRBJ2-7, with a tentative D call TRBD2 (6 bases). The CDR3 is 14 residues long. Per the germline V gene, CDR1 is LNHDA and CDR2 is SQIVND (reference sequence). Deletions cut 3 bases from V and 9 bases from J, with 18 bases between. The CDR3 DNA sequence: TGTGCCAGTAGTATGGGACTGGATCTACGAGGGCAGTACTTC. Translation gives CASSMGLDLRGQYF.

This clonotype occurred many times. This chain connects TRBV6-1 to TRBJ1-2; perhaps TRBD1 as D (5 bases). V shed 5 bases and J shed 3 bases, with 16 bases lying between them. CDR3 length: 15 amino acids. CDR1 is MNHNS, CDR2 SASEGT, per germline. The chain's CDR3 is CASSYPQGGDYGYTF. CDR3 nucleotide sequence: TGTGCCAGCAGTTATCCCCAGGGAGGGGACTATGGCTACACCTTC.

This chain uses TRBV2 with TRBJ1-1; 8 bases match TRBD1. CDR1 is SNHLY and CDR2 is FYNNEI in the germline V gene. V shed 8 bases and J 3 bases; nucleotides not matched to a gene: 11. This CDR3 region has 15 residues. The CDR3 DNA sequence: TGTGCCAGCCCTCTCGGACAGGGCTGGGACACTGAAGCTTTCTTT. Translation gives CASPLGQGWDTEAFF.

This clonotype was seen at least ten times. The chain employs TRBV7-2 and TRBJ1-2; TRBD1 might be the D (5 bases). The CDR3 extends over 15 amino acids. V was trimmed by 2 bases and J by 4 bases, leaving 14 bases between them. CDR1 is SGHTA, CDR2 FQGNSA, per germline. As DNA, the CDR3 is TGTGCCAGCAGCTTATATGGGGGGGAAACCTATGGCTACACCTTC. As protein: CASSLYGGETYGYTF. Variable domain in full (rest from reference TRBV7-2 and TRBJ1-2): GAGVSQSPSNKVTEKGKDVELRCDPISGHTALYWYRQSLGQGLEFLIYFQGNSAPDKSGLPSDRFSAERTGGSVSTLTIQRTQQEDSAVYLCASSLYGGETYGYTFGSGTRLTVV.

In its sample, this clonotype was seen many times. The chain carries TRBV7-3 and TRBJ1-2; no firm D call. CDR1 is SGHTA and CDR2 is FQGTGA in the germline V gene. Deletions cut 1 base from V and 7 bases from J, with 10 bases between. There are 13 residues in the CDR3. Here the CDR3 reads CASSLIGGIGYTF. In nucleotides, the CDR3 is TGTGCCAGCAGCTTAATTGGAGGGATTGGCTACACCTTC.

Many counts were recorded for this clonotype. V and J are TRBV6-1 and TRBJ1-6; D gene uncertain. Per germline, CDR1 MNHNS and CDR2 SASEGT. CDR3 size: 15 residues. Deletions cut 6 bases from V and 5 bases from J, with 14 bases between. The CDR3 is CASRGNDRDNSPLHF. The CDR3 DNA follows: TGTGCCAGCAGGGGAAACGACCGGGATAATTCACCCCTCCACTTT.

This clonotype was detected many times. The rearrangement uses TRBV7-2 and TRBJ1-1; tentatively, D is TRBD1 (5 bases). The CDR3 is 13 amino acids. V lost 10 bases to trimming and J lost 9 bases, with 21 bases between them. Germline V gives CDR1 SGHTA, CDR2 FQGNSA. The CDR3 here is CATSTGTATKAFF. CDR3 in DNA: TGTGCCACCTCAACCGGGACGGCGACTAAAGCTTTCTTT.

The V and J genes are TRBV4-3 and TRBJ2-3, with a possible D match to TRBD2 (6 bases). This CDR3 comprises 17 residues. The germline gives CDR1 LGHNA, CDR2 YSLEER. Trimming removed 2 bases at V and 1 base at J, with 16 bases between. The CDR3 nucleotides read TGCGCCAGCAGCCAAATAGCGGTGGGGTTTGGCACAGATACGCAGTATTTT. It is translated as CASSQIAVGFGTDTQYF.

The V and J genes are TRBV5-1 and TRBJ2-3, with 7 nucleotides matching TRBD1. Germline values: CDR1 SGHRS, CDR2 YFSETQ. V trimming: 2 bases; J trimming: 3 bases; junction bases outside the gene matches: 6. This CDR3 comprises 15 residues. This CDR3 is CASSFRQGSTDTQYF. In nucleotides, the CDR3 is TGCGCCAGCAGCTTTAGACAGGGTTCGACAGATACGCAGTATTTT.

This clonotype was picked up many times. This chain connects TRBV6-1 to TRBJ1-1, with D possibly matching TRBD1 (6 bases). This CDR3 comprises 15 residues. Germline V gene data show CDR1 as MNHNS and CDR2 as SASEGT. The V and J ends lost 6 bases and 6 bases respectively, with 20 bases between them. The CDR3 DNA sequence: TGTGCCAGCAGAAATCCAATAACAGGGTTACCTGAAGCTTTCTTT. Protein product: CASRNPITGLPEAFF.

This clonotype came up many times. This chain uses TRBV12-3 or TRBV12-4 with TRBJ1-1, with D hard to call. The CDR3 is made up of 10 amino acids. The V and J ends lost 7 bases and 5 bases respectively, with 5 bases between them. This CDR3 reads CASTKTEAFF. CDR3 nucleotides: TGTGCCAGCACCAAGACTGAAGCTTTCTTT.

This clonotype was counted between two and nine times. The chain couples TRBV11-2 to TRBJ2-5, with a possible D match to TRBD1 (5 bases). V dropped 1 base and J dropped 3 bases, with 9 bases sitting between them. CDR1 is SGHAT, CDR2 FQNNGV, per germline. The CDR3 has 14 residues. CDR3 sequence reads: CASSLGQLKETQYF. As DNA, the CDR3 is TGTGCCAGCAGCTTAGGACAGCTAAAAGAGACCCAGTACTTC.